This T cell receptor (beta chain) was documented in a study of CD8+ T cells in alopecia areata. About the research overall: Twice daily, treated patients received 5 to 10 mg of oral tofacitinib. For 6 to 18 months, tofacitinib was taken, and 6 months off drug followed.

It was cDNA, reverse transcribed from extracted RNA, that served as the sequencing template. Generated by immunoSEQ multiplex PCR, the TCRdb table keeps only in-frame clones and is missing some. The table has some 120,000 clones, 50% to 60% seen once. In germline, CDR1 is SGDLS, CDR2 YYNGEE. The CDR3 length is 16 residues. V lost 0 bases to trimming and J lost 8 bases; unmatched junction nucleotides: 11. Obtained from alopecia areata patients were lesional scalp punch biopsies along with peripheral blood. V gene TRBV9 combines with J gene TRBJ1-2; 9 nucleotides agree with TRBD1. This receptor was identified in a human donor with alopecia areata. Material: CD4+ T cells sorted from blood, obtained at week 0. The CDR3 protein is CASSVVPGGQGIGYTF. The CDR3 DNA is TGTGCCAGCAGCGTAGTTCCGGGGGGACAGGGTATAGGCTACACCTTC.